This TCR beta chain was sequenced in a study of blood T cells in healthy people across ages. V gave up 9 bases and J gave up 3 bases; unmatched junction bases: 12. The CDR3 runs to 16 residues. Germline CDR1 and CDR2: LNHDA and SQIVND (reference sequence). Sample-barcoded 5' priming and a J-beta primer mix drove a second PCR of about 6 to 12 cycles. TCRdb processed the 5' RACE reads anew with MiXCR; each CDR3 protein has one entry. The sample lists about 570,000 distinct CDR3 sequences, around 27% occurring once. These data were also filed under a second study, of T cells of mothers and their children.

The chain couples TRBV19 to TRBJ2-2, with 8 bases fitting TRBD1. The material sequenced was blood. The TCR sequence derives from a boy aged 2 to 10 in good health. CDR3 residues: CASFSHDRGYTGELFF. CDR3 DNA sequence: TGTGCCAGCTTCTCCCACGACAGGGGTTACACCGGGGAGCTGTTTTTT.